The present entry profiles one TCR beta chain with its context. In the authors' workflow: Reference gene primers were amplified, and this amplification served to estimate nucleated cell counts. TCRdb's copy holds only in-frame clones and misses some; the assay was immunoSEQ multiplex PCR. Clone size and the V and J calls come from that table; the DNA yielded D and trimming. The table lists roughly 240,000 clones, less than 90% of them singletons. The length of the CDR3 is 13 residues. V was trimmed by 0 bases and J by 7 bases, leaving 6 bases between them. Germline V gene lookup returns CDR1 MNHEY and CDR2 SVGAGI. The data were taken from a study of blood T cell repertoires in COVID-19. For the study at large: Acute and convalescent COVID-19 samples came from the United States, Italy and Spain. PBMCs, B-cell-depleted T cells, or T cells provided the cDNA or gDNA that made up the material.

This clonotype originated in a man aged 60 to 69 who had recovered from COVID-19. This rearrangement joins TRBV6-5 to TRBJ1-4; tentative D call: TRBD1 (6 bases). Sequences were obtained from peripheral blood. CDR3 sequence reads: CASSYSQGEKLFF. In nucleotides, the CDR3 is TGTGCCAGCAGTTACTCACAGGGTGAAAAACTGTTTTTT.